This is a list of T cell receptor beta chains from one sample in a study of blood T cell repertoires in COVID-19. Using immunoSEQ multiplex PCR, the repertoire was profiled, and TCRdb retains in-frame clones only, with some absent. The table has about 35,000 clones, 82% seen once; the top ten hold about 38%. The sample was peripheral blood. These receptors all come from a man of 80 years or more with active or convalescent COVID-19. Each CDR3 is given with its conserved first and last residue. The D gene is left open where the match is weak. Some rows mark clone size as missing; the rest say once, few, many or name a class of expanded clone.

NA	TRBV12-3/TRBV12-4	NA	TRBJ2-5	TGTGCCAGCAGTTCTAGCCGGGAGACCCAGTACTTC	CASSSSRETQYF
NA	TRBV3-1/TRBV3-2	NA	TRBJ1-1	TGTGCCAGCAGCCGGAATCTGGGGCGGAACACTGAAGCTTTCTTT	CASSRNLGRNTEAFF
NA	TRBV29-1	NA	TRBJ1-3	TGCAGCGTTGCGGGGGACGGAAACACCATATATTTT	CSVAGDGNTIYF
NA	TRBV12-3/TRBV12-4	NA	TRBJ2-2	TGTGCCAGCAGTTTCGGACTTGTCGGGGAGCTGTTTTTT	CASSFGLVGELFF
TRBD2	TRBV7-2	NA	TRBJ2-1	TGTGCCAGCAGCTTAGACTACCGGGGGGGTTACAATGAGCAGTTCTTC	CASSLDYRGGYNEQFF
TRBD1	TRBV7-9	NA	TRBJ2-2	TGTGCCAGCAGCTTAGGGACAGGGGGCTTGACCGGGGAGCTGTTTTTT	CASSLGTGGLTGELFF
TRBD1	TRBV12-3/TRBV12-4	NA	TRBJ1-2	TGTGCCAGCAGTCTAGAGGGACAGTATGGCTACACCTTC	CASSLEGQYGYTF
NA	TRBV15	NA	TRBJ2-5	TGTGCCACCAGCAGAGACCTCAGCCAAGAGACCCAGTACTTC	CATSRDLSQETQYF
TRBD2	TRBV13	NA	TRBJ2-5	TGTGCCAGCAGCTTCGGGACTAGCGGGAGCGGTGAGACCCAGTACTTC	CASSFGTSGSGETQYF
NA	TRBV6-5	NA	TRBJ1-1	TGTGCCAGCAGCACCCACGGGGGGCGTGCTGAAGCTTTCTTT	CASSTHGGRAEAFF
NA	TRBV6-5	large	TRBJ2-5	TGTGCCAGCAGTTACTCTGCCGGAGGGGAGACCCAGTACTTC	CASSYSAGGETQYF
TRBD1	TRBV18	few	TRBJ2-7	TGTGCCAGCTCCCCCGGGCGGGGACAGGGGGCCTACGAGCAGTACTTC	CASSPGRGQGAYEQYF
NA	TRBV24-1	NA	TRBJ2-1	TGTGCCACCTCAGGGAACTACAATGAGCAGTTCTTC	CATSGNYNEQFF
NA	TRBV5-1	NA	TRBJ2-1	TGCGCCAGCAACACGCCGGGCCAGGGAAACAATGAGCAGTTCTTC	CASNTPGQGNNEQFF
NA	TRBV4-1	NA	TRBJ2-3	TGCGCCAGCAGCCAAGGACTAGTTAGGGTTGATACGCAGTATTTT	CASSQGLVRVDTQYF
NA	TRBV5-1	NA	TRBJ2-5	TGCGCCAGCAGCGTTAATAGAGGAGAGACCCAGTACTTC	CASSVNRGETQYF
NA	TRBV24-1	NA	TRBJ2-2	TGTGCCACCAGCTCACTCCGGAGGGGGAACACCGGGGAGCTGTTTTTT	CATSSLRRGNTGELFF
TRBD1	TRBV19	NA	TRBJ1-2	TGTGCCAGTAGTACGGACAGGGAATCTTATGGCTACACCTTC	CASSTDRESYGYTF
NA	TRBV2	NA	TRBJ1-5	TGTGCCAGCAGTGACATACAGGGACATCAGCCCCAGCATTTT	CASSDIQGHQPQHF
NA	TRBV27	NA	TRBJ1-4	TGTGCCAGCAGTTTAAGATCCCCTCGAAGGAACGGGGCTAATGAAAAACTGTTTTTT	CASSLRSPRRNGANEKLFF
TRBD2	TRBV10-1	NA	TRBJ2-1	TGCGCCAGCAGTCTTGGCGGGAGGGGATTCTACAATGAGCAGTTCTTC	CASSLGGRGFYNEQFF